Listed here are 25 T cell receptor beta chains from one sample, sequenced in a study of OX40 agonist ivuxolimab in advanced cancers. Generated by immunoSEQ multiplex PCR, the TCRdb table keeps only in-frame clones and is missing some. The sample comprises over 50,000 clones, about 83% of which are singletons, and 0.7% rests with the top ten. The sequenced sample was CD4+ or CD8+ T cells sorted from blood, obtained in a trial of the OX40 agonist ivuxolimab. These receptors originate from an adult with an advanced solid tumor such as melanoma, head and neck, liver or kidney cancer.

The chain couples TRBV7-9 to TRBJ1-6, with a possible D match to TRBD1 (5 bases). The CDR3 loop spans 13 amino acids. V was cut by 1 base and J by 11 bases, with 9 bases left in between. The V gene's germline CDR1 is SEHNR and CDR2 FQNEAQ (reference sequence). The CDR3 protein is CASSLDRQTPLHF. The CDR3 DNA reads as TGTGCCAGCAGCTTAGACAGGCAAACACCCCTCCACTTT.

The chain carries TRBV2 and TRBJ1-1; possibly TRBD1 for D (6 bases). The CDR3 contains 14 residues. Trimming took 2 bases from V and 12 from J, leaving 19 bases between them. Germline V gene lookup returns CDR1 SNHLY and CDR2 FYNNEI. CDR3 protein: CASSEPTERGETFF. The CDR3 coding sequence is TGTGCCAGCAGTGAACCCACCGAGAGGGGGGAAACTTTCTTT. The full variable domain, in which reference TRBV2 and TRBJ1-1 provide the parts outside the CDR3, is EPEVTQTPSHQVTQMGQEVILRCVPISNHLYFYWYRQILGQKVEFLVSFYNNEISEKSEIFDDQFSVERPDGSNFTLKIRSTKLEDSAMYFCASSEPTERGETFFGQGTRLTVV.

The chain is built from TRBV7-8 and TRBJ1-5; possible D gene TRBD1, 6 bases. The CDR3 spans 18 residues. The V gene's germline CDR1 is SGHVS and CDR2 FQNEAQ. Trimming stripped 2 bases from V and 0 bases from J, with 17 bases between. CDR3 sequence (DNA): TGTGCCAGCAGCTTATCCCGGGGGGGCCTCAATAGCAATCAGCCCCAGCATTTT. This gives the protein CASSLSRGGLNSNQPQHF.

This clone was seen only once. The chain has TRBV7-8 and TRBJ1-6; no clear D. Germline CDR1 reads SGHVS; CDR2 reads FQNEAQ. The V and J ends lost 0 bases and 8 bases respectively, with 5 bases between them. The CDR3 length is 13 residues. The CDR3 nucleotides read TGTGCCAGCAGCTTAGCCGGGGATTCACCCCTCCACTTT. Amino acids: CASSLAGDSPLHF.

This CDR3 reads CASSLGSSYEQYF. The CDR3 DNA reads TGTGCCAGCAGCTTAGGGAGCTCCTACGAGCAGTACTTC. This chain uses TRBV11-2 with TRBJ2-7; D not certain. The CDR3 spans 13 residues. The germline V gene encodes CDR1 SGHAT and CDR2 FQNNGV. The V end was cut by 1 base, the J end by 0 bases, with 4 bases between.

The chain carries TRBV18 and TRBJ1-4; D is possibly TRBD1 (6 bases). The CDR3 contains 14 residues. Germline V lookup: CDR1 KGHSH, CDR2 LQKENI. V dropped 6 bases and J dropped 8 bases, with 16 bases sitting between them. The DNA for the CDR3 is TGTGCCAGCTCCCCAACAGGGTTTGACGAAAAACTGTTTTTT. Its protein is CASSPTGFDEKLFF.

The chain joins TRBV30 to TRBJ2-1; 8 positions match TRBD2. This CDR3 has 12 residues. The V and J ends lost 0 bases and 12 bases, in that order; junction bases with no gene match: 4. Germline V lookup: CDR1 GTSNPN, CDR2 SVGIG (reference sequence). CDR3 in DNA: TGTGCCTGGAGTGTAACGCTAGCGGGGCAGTTCTTC. Translating gives CAWSVTLAGQFF.

The table lists this clone with a count of one. The rearrangement joins TRBV6-1 to TRBJ2-5, with 7 bases fitting TRBD2. The length of the CDR3 is 13 residues. Germline V gene lookup returns CDR1 MNHNS and CDR2 SASEGT. After removal of 4 bases from V and 5 bases from J, the junction contained 4 bases not matched to a gene. CDR3 DNA sequence: TGTGCCAGCAGTGTTAGGGGAGGGGAGACCCAGTACTTC. This codes for CASSVRGGETQYF.

V gene TRBV5-6 combines with J gene TRBJ2-3; a weak D match, TRBD2 (6 bases). V lost 4 bases, J lost 2 bases, and 14 bases lay in between. This CDR3 spans 15 amino acids. Per germline, CDR1 SGHDT and CDR2 YYEEEE. CDR3 loop: CASSRGDLSTDTQYF. DNA of the CDR3: TGTGCCAGCAGCCGAGGGGACTTGTCCACAGATACGCAGTATTTT.

The V call is TRBV12-5, the J call TRBJ1-1; 9 bases line up with TRBD1. The CDR3 loop spans 14 amino acids. V trimming: 6 bases; J trimming: 0 bases; junction bases outside the gene matches: 2. The germline gives CDR1 LGHNT, CDR2 FRNRAP. CDR3 amino acids: CASGTGGMNTEAFF. DNA for the CDR3: TGTGCTAGTGGGACAGGGGGGATGAACACTGAAGCTTTCTTT.

CDR3 sequence reads: CASSPNQNTGELFF. In DNA form, the CDR3 reads TGTGCCAGCTCACCCAACCAGAACACCGGGGAGCTGTTTTTT. The rearrangement links TRBV18 to TRBJ2-2; D is ambiguous. This CDR3 has 14 amino acids. Germline loops: CDR1 KGHSH, CDR2 LQKENI. The V end was cut by 3 bases, the J end by 1 base, with 6 bases between.

The chain recombines TRBV30 with TRBJ1-1, with D hard to call. V was shortened by 2 bases and J by 6 bases, with 25 bases between the two germline ends. Germline lookup yields CDR1 GTSNPN and CDR2 SVGIG (reference sequence). The CDR3 runs to 17 residues. The CDR3 reads CAWSIYTGGQVVAEAFF. The CDR3 DNA reads TGTGCCTGGAGTATCTACACCGGAGGTCAGGTGGTCGCTGAAGCTTTCTTT.

The sample holds a few counts of this clone. The chain has TRBV7-6 and TRBJ1-1, with 7 nucleotides matching TRBD1. The germline CDR1 and CDR2 sequences are SGHVS and FNYEAQ. The CDR3 loop spans 14 amino acids. The trim removed 4 bases at V and 4 bases at J, leaving 6 bases unmatched. The CDR3 sequence is CASSYRTGITEAFF. The CDR3 nucleotides read TGTGCCAGCAGCTACAGGACAGGAATCACTGAAGCTTTCTTT.

This sequence joins TRBV28 and TRBJ2-5; 8 bases map to TRBD2. The better agreement between TRBJ2-7 and the DNA end casts doubt on the J call. The germline V gene encodes CDR1 MDHEN and CDR2 SYDVKM. This CDR3 contains 14 residues. The DNA for the CDR3 is TGTGCCAGCACCGGACGTAGCGGGAACCTCGAGCAGTACTTC. Protein product: CASTGRSGNLEQYF.

The genes are TRBV6-6 and TRBJ2-7, with TRBD1 matching over 8 bases. CDR1 is MNHNY, CDR2 SVGAGI, per germline (reference sequence). The CDR3 runs 15 residues. The J segment lost 1 base and the V segment lost 5 bases, leaving 7 bases of the junction unmatched. CDR3 sequence reads: CASSTGQGLSYEQYF. The DNA for the CDR3 is TGTGCCAGCAGTACCGGACAGGGACTGTCCTACGAGCAGTACTTC.

CDR3 region: CASSLTTLWDNEQFF. The CDR3 DNA is TGTGCCAGCAGCCTAACCACGCTATGGGACAATGAGCAGTTCTTC. V is TRBV7-9 and J is TRBJ2-1; D is ambiguous. V was pared by 5 bases and J by 5 bases, with 16 bases between. This CDR3 is built from 15 residues. CDR1 is SEHNR and CDR2 is FQNEAQ in the germline V gene (reference sequence).

The J gene is TRBJ2-1, the V gene TRBV5-6; TRBD2 agrees at 8 bases. This CDR3 contains 17 residues. J lost 6 bases, V lost 3 bases, and 14 bases had no gene match. The germline CDR1 and CDR2 sequences are SGHDT and YYEEEE. For the CDR3, the DNA is TGTGCCAGCAGCTCGGTGGTGAGCGGGAGTTTGGGCAATGAGCAGTTCTTC. Amino acid sequence: CASSSVVSGSLGNEQFF. Drawing the rest from reference TRBV5-6 and TRBJ2-1, the complete variable domain is DAGVTQSPTHLIKTRGQQVTLRCSPKSGHDTVSWYQQALGQGPQFIFQYYEEEERQRGNFPDRFSGHQFPNYSSELNVNALLLGDSALYLCASSSVVSGSLGNEQFFGPGTRLTVL.

The chain carries TRBV7-9 and TRBJ1-5; D is perhaps TRBD1 (5 bases). The germline V gene has CDR1 SEHNR and CDR2 FQNEAQ (reference sequence). Trimming pared 3 bases from V and 5 bases from J, leaving 11 bases between. The CDR3 runs to 14 residues. The CDR3 coding sequence is TGTGCCAGCAGCTTTTCAGGGAGGGATCAGCCCCAGCATTTT. Its protein is CASSFSGRDQPQHF. Using reference TRBV7-9 and TRBJ1-5 for the parts outside the CDR3, the full variable domain is DTGVSQNPRHKITKRGQNVTFRCDPISEHNRLYWYRQTLGQGPEFLTYFQNEAQLEKSRLLSDRFSAERPKGSFSTLEIQRTEQGDSAMYLCASSFSGRDQPQHFGDGTRLSIL.

The table lists this clone with a few counts. The chain is built from TRBV6-5 and TRBJ1-2; tentative D call: TRBD1 (6 bases). The V and J ends lost 1 base and 1 base respectively, with 10 bases between them. Germline V gene data show CDR1 as MNHEY and CDR2 as SVGAGI. This CDR3 has 15 residues. The CDR3 loop reads CASSYYREDNYGYTF. DNA of the CDR3: TGTGCCAGCAGTTACTACAGGGAAGATAACTATGGCTACACCTTC.

The genes are TRBV2 and TRBJ2-3; D is unclear. V lost 4 bases and J lost 3, with 8 bases in between. The germline CDR1 and CDR2 sequences are SNHLY and FYNNEI. The CDR3 is made up of 13 amino acids. The CDR3 region is CASSVPGTDTQYF. The CDR3 DNA reads TGTGCCAGCAGTGTACCCGGGACAGATACGCAGTATTTT.

The rearrangement uses TRBV2 and TRBJ1-1, with unresolved D. Germline CDR1 reads SNHLY; CDR2 reads FYNNEI. The CDR3 is made up of 15 amino acids. Trimming removed 6 bases at V and 0 bases at J, with 14 bases between. CDR3: CASRKEDAMNTEAFF. The CDR3 DNA reads TGTGCCAGCAGGAAAGAGGACGCGATGAACACTGAAGCTTTCTTT.

This sequence joins TRBV7-6 and TRBJ1-2, with 7 nucleotides matching TRBD1. Germline CDR1 reads SGHVS; CDR2 reads FNYEAQ. The CDR3 runs 15 residues. With V trimmed by 4 bases and J by 1 base, 6 bases remained unmatched. The CDR3 reads CASSSPGQINYGYTF. CDR3 in DNA: TGTGCCAGCAGCTCACCGGGACAGATTAACTATGGCTACACCTTC. Filled out from reference TRBV7-6 and TRBJ1-2, the complete variable domain reads GAGVSQSPRYKVTKRGQDVALRCDPISGHVSLYWYRQALGQGPEFLTYFNYEAQQDKSGLPNDRFSAERPEGSISTLTIQRTEQRDSAMYRCASSSPGQINYGYTFGSGTRLTVV.

This clone was found once. The chain is built from TRBV7-8 and TRBJ1-2; D is unclear. This CDR3 region has 13 residues. Trimming cost V 3 bases and J 1 base, with 6 bases left between them. The germline CDR1 and CDR2 sequences are SGHVS and FQNEAQ. The CDR3 nucleotides are TGTGCCAGCAGCTTCCTTAATAACTATGGCTACACCTTC. Residues: CASSFLNNYGYTF.

As regards this clone: The sample carries other DNA sequences with the same CDR3. The gene calls are TRBV19 and TRBJ2-5; the match to TRBD2 covers 15 bases. The CDR3 totals 15 residues. Trimming removed 4 bases from V and 5 bases from J; junction bases left unmatched: 2. Germline lookup yields CDR1 LNHDA and CDR2 SQIVND (reference sequence). CDR3 nucleotides: TGTGCCAGTAGTACCGGACTAGCGGGAGGGGAGACCCAGTACTTC. It yields the protein CASSTGLAGGETQYF.

The chain couples TRBV19 to TRBJ2-5; D not certain. CDR3 length: 13 amino acids. Trimming stripped 5 bases from V and 5 bases from J, with 12 bases between. Germline values: CDR1 LNHDA, CDR2 SQIVND (reference sequence). Written as DNA, the CDR3 is TGTGCCAGTAGTCAAAACGGGTGGGAGACCCAGTACTTC. Its translation is CASSQNGWETQYF. The full variable domain, completed using reference TRBV19 and TRBJ2-5, is DGGITQSPKYLFRKEGQNVTLSCEQNLNHDAMYWYRQDPGQGLRLIYYSQIVNDFQKGDIAEGYSVSREKKESFPLTVTSAQKNPTAFYLCASSQNGWETQYFGPGTRLLVL.